One and the same sample provided the 25 T cell receptor beta chains below, sequenced in a study of tissue-resident memory T cells in lung cancer. The CD8+ T cells were FACS-sorted according to CD103 expression. TCR sequencing libraries incorporated unique molecular identifiers. Each CDR3 protein is one row after TCRdb ran MiXCR on the reads. Of 150 to 200 distinct CDR3 sequences in the sample, approximately 20% were seen once. Sequencing was done on a sample of CD103- CD8+ T cells from lung tumor tissue. These receptors were taken from a human donor with treatment-naive lung cancer (subtype not recorded).

This clonotype qualifies as medium-sized. V gene TRBV12-3 or TRBV12-4 combines with J gene TRBJ2-7; D possibly corresponds to TRBD2 (5 bases). The CDR3 covers 12 residues. Trimming removed 5 bases from V and 2 bases from J, with 7 bases in between. CDR3 in amino acids: CASSAGTYEQYF. Written as DNA, the CDR3 is TGTGCCAGCAGTGCCGGGACCTACGAGCAGTACTTC.

A remark on this clonotype: Since a much larger clone is just one base distant, this may be a read error. The rearrangement links TRBV7-9 to TRBJ2-1; D not resolved. V was cut by 3 bases and J by 5 bases, with 11 bases left in between. This CDR3 region has 14 residues. Germline CDR1 SEHNR, CDR2 FQNEAQ (reference sequence). CDR3 in DNA: TGTGCCAGCAGCTTTTTGCAGTCCCACAATGAGCAGTTCTTC. Translation: CASSFLQSHNEQFF. Full variable domain (missing parts from reference TRBV7-9 and TRBJ2-1): DTGVSQNPRHKITKRGQNVTFRCDPISEHNRLYWYRQTLGQGPEFLTYFQNEAQLEKSRLLSDRFSAERPKGSFSTLEIQRTEQGDSAMYLCASSFLQSHNEQFFGPGTRLTVL.

By share, this clonotype ranks as hyperexpanded. This chain uses TRBV4-2 with TRBJ1-2; D is uncertain. The germline V and J ends were trimmed by 3 bases and 4 bases, with 15 bases remaining between them. Germline-derived CDR1 and CDR2 are LGHNA and YNFKEQ. This CDR3 is 15 amino acids long. The DNA of the CDR3 is TGTGCCAGCAGCCAGCTCAAATCAATGGGCTATGGCTACACCTTC. Translation: CASSQLKSMGYGYTF.

J is TRBJ2-1 and V is TRBV4-3; D gene unclear. In germline, CDR1 is LGHNA, CDR2 YSLEER. The CDR3 covers 15 residues. Trimming took off 0 bases at V and 3 bases at J, with 9 bases between the two ends. The DNA of the CDR3 is TGCGCCAGCAGCCAAGACGGAGCCCGCTACAATGAGCAGTTCTTC. It encodes CASSQDGARYNEQFF.

This clonotype is labeled as hyperexpanded (1% or more). This chain connects TRBV7-9 to TRBJ2-2; 8 bases align to TRBD2. Germline lookup yields CDR1 SEHNR and CDR2 FQNEAQ (reference sequence). The V gene end was trimmed by 6 bases and the J gene end by 4 bases; junction bases not matched to a gene: 4. The CDR3 runs 14 residues. Here the CDR3 reads CASRRLAGTGELFF. The CDR3 DNA sequence: TGTGCCAGCAGACGGCTAGCGGGCACCGGGGAGCTGTTTTTT.

This clonotype is medium-sized by share. This sequence joins TRBV2 and TRBJ2-1, with D unresolved. This CDR3 spans 12 amino acids. CDR1 is SNHLY, CDR2 FYNNEI, per germline. Trimming pared 4 bases from V and 5 bases from J, leaving 6 bases between. The CDR3 is CASSVLDNEQFF. For the CDR3, the DNA is TGTGCCAGCAGTGTGCTGGACAATGAGCAGTTCTTC.

In its sample, this clonotype is hyperexpanded (1% or more). The V gene is TRBV3-1, the J gene TRBJ2-1, with TRBD1 as a possible D gene (5 bases). The CDR3 has 15 residues. V dropped 0 bases and J dropped 5 bases, with 11 bases sitting between them. The germline gives CDR1 LGHDT, CDR2 YNNKEL (reference sequence). CDR3 amino acids: CASSQDSGMNNEQFF. The CDR3, as DNA: TGTGCCAGCAGCCAAGATTCAGGGATGAACAATGAGCAGTTCTTC.

This clonotype is hyperexpanded (1% or more) in the sample. One junction end does not reproduce the germline sequence, and a read error may be involved. V and J are TRBV4-2 and TRBJ2-1; no clear D. This CDR3 spans 16 amino acids. CDR1 is LGHNA and CDR2 is YNFKEQ in the germline V gene. CDR3 nucleotide sequence: TGCGCCAGCAGCCCGTCGTCTACAACCCCCTACAATGAGCAGTTCTTC. Encoded protein: CASSPSSTTPYNEQFF.

Judged by abundance, this clonotype is hyperexpanded (1% or more). The chain joins TRBV6-5 to TRBJ2-3; possibly TRBD1 or TRBD2 for D (5 bases each). Trimming took 6 bases from V and 3 from J, leaving 13 bases between them. This CDR3 contains 14 residues. Germline values: CDR1 MNHEY, CDR2 SVGAGI. The CDR3 coding sequence is TGTGCCAGCAGCGAGGGGCAGGAGACAGATACGCAGTATTTT. It yields the protein CASSEGQETDTQYF.

A word on this clonotype: The conserved phenylalanine or tryptophan normally closing the CDR3 is absent here, so this likely arose from a read error. The V call is TRBV9, the J call TRBJ2-1, with D unclear. The germline CDR1 and CDR2 sequences are SGDLS and YYNGEE. The CDR3 length is 15 residues. CDR3 in amino acids: CASSPYLGSYKEQFV. CDR3 bases: TGTGCCAGCAGCCCTTATCTGGGCTCCTACAAGGAGCAGTTCGTC.

In this sample, this clonotype is hyperexpanded (1% or more). The chain has TRBV21-1 and TRBJ1-6. TRBV21-1 is marked as a pseudogene. This CDR3 is built from 18 residues. The chain's CDR3 is CASSKGFSRTTYNSPLHF. In DNA, the CDR3 is TGTGCCAGCAGCAAAGGTTTCAGCCGCACCACTTATAATTCACCCCTCCACTTT.

The genes are TRBV5-1 and TRBJ2-4; TRBD1 aligns across 10 bases. With V trimmed by 4 bases and J by 5 bases, 6 bases remained unmatched. Germline CDR1 and CDR2: SGHRS and YFSETQ. The CDR3 covers 15 residues. CDR3 nucleotides: TGCGCCAGCAGCCCGATAGGGACAGGGGAAAACATTCAGTACTTC. Translated, it gives CASSPIGTGENIQYF.

On this clonotype: The junction differs from germline at one of its ends, possibly a read error. The V call is TRBV4-3, the J call TRBJ2-1, with 15 bases aligning to TRBD2. CDR3 length: 15 amino acids. From germline, CDR1 is LGHNA and CDR2 YSLEER. CDR3 sequence (DNA): TGCACCAGCAGCCGGACTAGCGGGGGGGCGGATGAGCAGTTCTTC. It codes for CTSSRTSGGADEQFF.

This chain joins TRBV5-6 and TRBJ2-3, with D perhaps TRBD1 or TRBD2 (5 bases each). This CDR3 is 14 amino acids long. The germline V and J ends were trimmed by 4 bases and 5 bases, with 14 bases remaining between them. CDR1 is SGHDT, CDR2 YYEEEE, per germline. CDR3 sequence reads: CASSQTAGRDTQYF. In DNA, the CDR3 is TGTGCCAGCAGCCAAACTGCAGGGAGAGATACGCAGTATTTT.

Concerning this clonotype: The conserved phenylalanine or tryptophan is not found at the CDR3 terminus, so this likely reflects a read error. This chain connects TRBV11-2 to TRBJ2-3; D unclear. In germline, CDR1 is SGHAT, CDR2 FQNNGV. This CDR3 comprises 14 residues. Between the trimmed V and J ends, which lost 5 bases and 0 bases, there was a span of 9 bases. This CDR3 reads CASSPTPSTDTQYC. As DNA, the CDR3 is TGTGCCAGCAGCCCGACTCCTAGCACAGATACGCAGTATTGT.

This clonotype rates as medium-sized. This chain links TRBV5-6 with TRBJ2-7; D perhaps matches TRBD1 (5 bases). The CDR3 is 12 residues long. V lost 3 bases to trimming and J lost 7 bases, with 11 bases between them. Germline loops: CDR1 SGHDT, CDR2 YYEEEE. The CDR3 DNA is TGTGCCAGCAGCTCCTCAGGGTGGGAGCAGTACTTC. It encodes CASSSSGWEQYF.

Within the sample, this clonotype is medium-sized. CDR3 sequence reads: CASNRDTASNEQFF. CDR3 sequence (DNA): TGTGCCAGCAATAGAGACACCGCCTCAAATGAGCAGTTCTTC. This chain connects TRBV2 to TRBJ2-1; no clear D gene. This CDR3 contains 14 residues. V lost 7 bases, J lost 7 bases, and 17 bases lay in between. CDR1 SNHLY and CDR2 FYNNEI come from the germline V gene.

The chain uses TRBV5-4 and TRBJ2-1, with D perhaps TRBD2 (6 bases). With 0 bases removed from V and 5 bases from J, the gap between germline ends came to 9 bases. Germline-derived CDR1 and CDR2 are SGHNT and YYREEE (reference sequence). CDR3 size: 14 residues. DNA for the CDR3: TGTGCCAGCAGCTTGGGGAGGGGTAACAATGAGCAGTTCTTC. Translation: CASSLGRGNNEQFF.

This clonotype counts as hyperexpanded (1% or more). The gene calls are TRBV4-3 and TRBJ2-1, with D possibly being TRBD1 (6 bases). The length of the CDR3 is 17 residues. Germline CDR1 reads LGHNA; CDR2 reads YSLEER. Trimming pared 2 bases from V and 5 bases from J, leaving 19 bases between. CDR3 in DNA: TGCGCCAGCAGCCAAAGACGCCAGGGGACCTTCGACAATGAGCAGTTCTTC. Its translation: CASSQRRQGTFDNEQFF.

This clonotype has a handful of counts. The CDR3 DNA follows: TGCAGCGTTGTGCCTCCCGGGGGCCCAGATACGCAGTATTTT. It yields the protein CSVVPPGGPDTQYF. The J gene is TRBJ2-3, the V gene TRBV29-1; TRBD1 or TRBD2 may be the D gene (6 bases each). CDR1 and CDR2 (germline): SQVTM, ANQGSEA. V lost 4 bases and J lost 4, with 15 bases in between. CDR3 length: 14 amino acids.

As regards this clonotype: At one of its ends the junction is not consistent with the germline gene, which may arise from a read error. This sequence joins TRBV4-2 and TRBJ2-7, with a weak D call TRBD1 (5 bases). There are 16 residues in the CDR3. Germline V gene data show CDR1 as LGHNA and CDR2 as YNFKEQ. The CDR3 region has the DNA TGTGCCAGCAGCCAAGATCTGGCAGGGTTCGCCTACGTGCAGTACTTC. The encoded protein is CASSQDLAGFAYVQYF.

In this sample, this clonotype is hyperexpanded. The rearrangement links TRBV6-5 to TRBJ2-7; the D gene is possibly TRBD1 (6 bases). Trimming took 5 bases from V and 9 from J, leaving 11 bases between them. This CDR3 is 11 amino acids long. Germline lookup yields CDR1 MNHEY and CDR2 SVGAGI. CDR3 in amino acids: CASSEGDTQYF. In DNA, the CDR3 is TGTGCCAGCAGTGAAGGGGACACGCAGTACTTC.

This clonotype qualifies as hyperexpanded. The genes are TRBV5-1 and TRBJ2-3; D gene unclear. This CDR3 contains 15 residues. V was shortened by 0 bases and J by 0 bases, with 8 bases between the two germline ends. Germline CDR1 and CDR2: SGHRS and YFSETQ. The chain's CDR3 is CASSLASLSTDTQYF. The CDR3 DNA reads TGCGCCAGCAGCTTGGCGTCGCTTAGCACAGATACGCAGTATTTT.

Comments on this clonotype: Sequence at one end of the junction differs from germline and may be a read error. This chain links TRBV15 with TRBJ1-5, with D hard to call. Germline V lookup: CDR1 LNHNV, CDR2 YYDKDF (reference sequence). The CDR3 extends over 13 amino acids. CDR3 nucleotides: TGTGCCACCTTTTATATTAGCAATCATCCCCAGCATTTT. This translates into CATFYISNHPQHF.

By its share, this clonotype is hyperexpanded. The gene calls are TRBV11-2 and TRBJ2-7; D gene uncertain. The germline V gene has CDR1 SGHAT and CDR2 FQNNGV. V lost 4 bases, J lost 0 bases, and 10 bases lay in between. The length of the CDR3 is 14 residues. The DNA of the CDR3 is TGTGCCAGCAGCTCCCGGACGGGCTCCTACGAGCAGTACTTC. Encoded protein: CASSSRTGSYEQYF.